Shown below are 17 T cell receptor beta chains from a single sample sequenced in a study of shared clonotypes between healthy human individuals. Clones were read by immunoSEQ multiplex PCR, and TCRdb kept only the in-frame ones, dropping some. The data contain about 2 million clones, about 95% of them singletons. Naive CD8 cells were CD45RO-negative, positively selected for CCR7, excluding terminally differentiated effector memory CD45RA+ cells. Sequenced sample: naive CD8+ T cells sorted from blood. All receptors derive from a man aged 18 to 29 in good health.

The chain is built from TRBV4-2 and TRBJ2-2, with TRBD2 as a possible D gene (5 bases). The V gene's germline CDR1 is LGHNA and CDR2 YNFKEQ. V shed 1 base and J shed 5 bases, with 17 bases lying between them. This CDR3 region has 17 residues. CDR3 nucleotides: TGTGCCAGCAGCCAAGTTTGGGCCGAAAGCGGTACCGGGGAGCTGTTTTTT. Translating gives CASSQVWAESGTGELFF.

CDR3 DNA: TGCGCCAGCAGCCCCAACAGAAACTCTGGAAACACCATATATTTT. This encodes CASSPNRNSGNTIYF. The V and J genes are TRBV5-1 and TRBJ1-3; D unclear. V was cut by 4 bases and J by 0 bases, with 11 bases left in between. From germline, CDR1 is SGHRS and CDR2 YFSETQ. The length of the CDR3 is 15 residues.

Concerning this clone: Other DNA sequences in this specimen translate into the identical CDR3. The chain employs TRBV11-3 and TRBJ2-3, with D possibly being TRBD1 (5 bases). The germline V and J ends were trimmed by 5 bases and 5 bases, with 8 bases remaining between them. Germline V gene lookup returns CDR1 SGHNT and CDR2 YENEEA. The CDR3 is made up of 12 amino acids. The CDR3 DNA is TGTGCCAGCAGCCAGGGCGGAGATACGCAGTATTTT. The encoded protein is CASSQGGDTQYF.

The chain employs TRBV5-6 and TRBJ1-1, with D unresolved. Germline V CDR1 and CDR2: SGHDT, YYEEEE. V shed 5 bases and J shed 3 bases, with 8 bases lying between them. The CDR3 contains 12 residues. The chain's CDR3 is CASSLLDTEAFF. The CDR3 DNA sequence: TGTGCCAGCAGTCTACTCGACACTGAAGCTTTCTTT.

The CDR3, as DNA: TGTGCCATCAGTGAGTTCCAGACGATGAGGCACGAGCAGTACTTC. Translating gives CAISEFQTMRHEQYF. The rearrangement uses TRBV10-3 and TRBJ2-7; D is unclear. CDR1 is ENHRY and CDR2 is SYGVKD in the germline V gene. The ends were cut back, 1 base at V and 5 bases at J, with 15 bases in the middle. This CDR3 region has 15 residues.

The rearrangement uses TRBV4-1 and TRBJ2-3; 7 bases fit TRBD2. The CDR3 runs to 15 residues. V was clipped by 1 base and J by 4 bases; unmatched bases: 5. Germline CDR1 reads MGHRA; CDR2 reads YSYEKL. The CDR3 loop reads CASSQVWAGADTQYF. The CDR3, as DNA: TGCGCCAGCAGCCAAGTGTGGGCGGGGGCAGATACGCAGTATTTT.

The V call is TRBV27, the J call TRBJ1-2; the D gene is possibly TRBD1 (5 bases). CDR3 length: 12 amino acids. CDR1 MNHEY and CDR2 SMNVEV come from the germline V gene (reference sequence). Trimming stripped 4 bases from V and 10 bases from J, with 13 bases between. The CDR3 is CASSSSGAYYTF. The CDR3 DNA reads TGTGCCAGCAGTTCGTCCGGGGCCTACTACACCTTC.

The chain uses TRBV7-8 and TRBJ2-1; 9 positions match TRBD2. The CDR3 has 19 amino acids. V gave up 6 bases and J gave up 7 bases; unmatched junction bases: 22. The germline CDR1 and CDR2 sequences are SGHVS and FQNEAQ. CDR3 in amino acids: CASRYAMSGGLIPGNEQFF. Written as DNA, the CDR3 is TGTGCCAGCAGATATGCTATGAGCGGGGGGCTGATACCGGGGAATGAGCAGTTCTTC.

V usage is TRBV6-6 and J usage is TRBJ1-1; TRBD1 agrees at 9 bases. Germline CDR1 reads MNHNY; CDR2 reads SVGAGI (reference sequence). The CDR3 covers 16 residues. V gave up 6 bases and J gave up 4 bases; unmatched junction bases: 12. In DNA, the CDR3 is TGTGCCAGCAGCTGGACAGGGGATATTTTGGGCACTGAAGCTTTCTTT. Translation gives CASSWTGDILGTEAFF.

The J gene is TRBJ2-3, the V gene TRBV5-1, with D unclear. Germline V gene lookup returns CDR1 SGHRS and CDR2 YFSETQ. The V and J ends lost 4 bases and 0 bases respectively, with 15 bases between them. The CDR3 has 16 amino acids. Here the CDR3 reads CASSPWVGGSTDTQYF. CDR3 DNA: TGCGCCAGCAGCCCGTGGGTTGGCGGAAGCACAGATACGCAGTATTTT.

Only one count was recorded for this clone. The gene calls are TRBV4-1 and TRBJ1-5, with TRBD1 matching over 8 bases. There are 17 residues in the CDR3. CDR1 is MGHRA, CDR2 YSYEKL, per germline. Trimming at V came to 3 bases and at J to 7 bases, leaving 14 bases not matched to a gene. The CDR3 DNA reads TGCGCCAGCAGCCAGCTCTCCGGGACAGGAAAGGGGCAGCCCCAGCATTTT. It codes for CASSQLSGTGKGQPQHF.

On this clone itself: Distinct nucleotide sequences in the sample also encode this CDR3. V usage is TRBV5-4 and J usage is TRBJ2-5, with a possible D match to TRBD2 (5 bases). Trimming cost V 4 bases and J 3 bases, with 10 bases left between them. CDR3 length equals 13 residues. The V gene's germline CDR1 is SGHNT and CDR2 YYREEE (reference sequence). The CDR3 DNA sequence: TGTGCCAGCAGCCTCGGACTGGAAGAGACCCAGTACTTC. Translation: CASSLGLEETQYF.

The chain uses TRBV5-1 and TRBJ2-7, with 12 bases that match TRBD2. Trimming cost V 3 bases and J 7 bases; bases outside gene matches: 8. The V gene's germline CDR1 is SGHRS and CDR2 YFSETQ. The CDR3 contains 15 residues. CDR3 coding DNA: TGCGCCAGCAGCTCAAGACTAGCGGGAGATCGTGAGCAGTACTTC. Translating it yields CASSSRLAGDREQYF. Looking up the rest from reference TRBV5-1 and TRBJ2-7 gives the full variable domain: KAGVTQTPRYLIKTRGQQVTLSCSPISGHRSVSWYQQTPGQGLQFLFEYFSETQRNKGNFPGRFSGRQFSNSRSEMNVSTLELGDSALYLCASSSRLAGDREQYFGPGTRLTVT.

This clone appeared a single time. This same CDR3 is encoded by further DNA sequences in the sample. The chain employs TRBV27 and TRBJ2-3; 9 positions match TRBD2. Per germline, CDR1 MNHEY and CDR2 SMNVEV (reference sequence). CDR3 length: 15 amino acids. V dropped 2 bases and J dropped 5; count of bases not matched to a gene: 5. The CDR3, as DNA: TGTGCCAGCAGTTTACTGGGACTAGCTGGAGATACGCAGTATTTT. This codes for CASSLLGLAGDTQYF.

This chain's CDR3 is CASSQFITNTGELFF. The CDR3 DNA reads as TGTGCCAGCAGCCAGTTTATCACGAACACCGGGGAGCTGTTTTTT. V is TRBV5-4 and J is TRBJ2-2; D remains unclear. Per germline, CDR1 SGHNT and CDR2 YYREEE (reference sequence). CDR3 size: 15 residues. Trimming shortened V by 4 bases and J by 0 bases, and 10 bases separated the two germline ends.

The CDR3 DNA is TGTGCCAGCAGCTTAGCGGCAGCGGGGGGTGAGGGAGAAGATACGCAGTATTTT. It encodes CASSLAAAGGEGEDTQYF. The chain has TRBV7-6 and TRBJ2-3; 9 bases are shared with TRBD2. This CDR3 contains 18 residues. Per germline, CDR1 SGHVS and CDR2 FNYEAQ. Trimming at V came to 0 bases and at J to 5 bases, leaving 12 bases not matched to a gene.

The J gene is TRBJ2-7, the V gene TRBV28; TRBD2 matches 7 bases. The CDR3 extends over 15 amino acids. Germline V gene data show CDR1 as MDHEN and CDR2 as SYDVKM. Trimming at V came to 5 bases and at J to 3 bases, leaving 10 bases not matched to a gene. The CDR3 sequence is CASSPRLARVYEQYF. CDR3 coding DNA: TGTGCCAGCAGTCCTCGACTAGCTCGTGTCTACGAGCAGTACTTC.